This T cell receptor beta chain was captured by sequencing in a study of blood T cell repertoires in COVID-19. At the level of the study: Samples representing acute and convalescent COVID-19 were sourced from the United States, Italy and Spain. Nucleic acid was either cDNA or gDNA, and it came from T cells, B-cell-depleted T cells, or PBMCs.

V dropped 6 bases and J dropped 13; count of bases not matched to a gene: 9. This CDR3 spans 13 amino acids. Original data processing: Researchers report that nucleated cell counts were estimated from reference gene primer amplification. TCRdb's table, derived via immunoSEQ multiplex PCR, lists solely in-frame clones and lacks some. That table is the source of V, J and clone size, and D and trimming were worked out from the DNA. Among 40,000 to 50,000 clones listed, 88% were seen once. This chain links TRBV12-3 or TRBV12-4 with TRBJ2-1; 10 bases match TRBD2. The sequenced material came from peripheral blood. The source of this sequence is a human donor in a cohort sampled during active COVID-19. The CDR3 reads CASRASGSRSQFF. The CDR3 coding sequence is TGTGCCAGCAGGGCTAGCGGGAGCAGGAGTCAGTTCTTC.